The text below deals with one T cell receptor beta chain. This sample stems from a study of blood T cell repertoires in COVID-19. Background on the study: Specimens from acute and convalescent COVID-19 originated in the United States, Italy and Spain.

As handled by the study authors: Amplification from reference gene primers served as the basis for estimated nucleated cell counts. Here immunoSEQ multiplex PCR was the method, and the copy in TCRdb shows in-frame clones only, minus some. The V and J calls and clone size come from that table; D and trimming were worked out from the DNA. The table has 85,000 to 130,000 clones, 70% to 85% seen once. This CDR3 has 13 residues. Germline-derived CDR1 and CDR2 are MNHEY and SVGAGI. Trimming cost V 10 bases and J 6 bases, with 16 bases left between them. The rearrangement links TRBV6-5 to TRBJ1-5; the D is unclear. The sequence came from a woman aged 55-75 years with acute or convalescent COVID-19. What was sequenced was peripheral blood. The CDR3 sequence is CAITSGGGQPQHF. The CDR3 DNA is TGTGCCATAACATCGGGAGGTGGTCAGCCCCAGCATTTT.